The 17 T cell receptor beta chains below were found in one sample sequenced in a study of blood T cells in healthy people across ages. Using a J-beta primer mix together with a sample-barcoded 5' primer, a second PCR was run for roughly 7 to 12 cycles. One entry per CDR3 protein results from TCRdb running MiXCR on the 5' RACE reads. The table has 600,000 or so distinct CDR3 sequences, approximately 30% seen once. The sample taken for sequencing was blood. The origin of the receptors is a woman aged 80 or over in good health.

CDR3 loop: CASSLVLGTAAYEQYF. The CDR3 nucleotides read TGCGCCAGCAGCTTGGTCCTCGGGACAGCGGCCTACGAGCAGTACTTC. The chain is built from TRBV5-1 and TRBJ2-7; 7 bases agree with TRBD1. Germline V lookup: CDR1 SGHRS, CDR2 YFSETQ. The CDR3 totals 16 residues. With V trimmed by 0 bases and J by 2 bases, 8 bases remained unmatched. Full variable domain (remainder filled in from reference TRBV5-1 and TRBJ2-7): KAGVTQTPRYLIKTRGQQVTLSCSPISGHRSVSWYQQTPGQGLQFLFEYFSETQRNKGNFPGRFSGRQFSNSRSEMNVSTLELGDSALYLCASSLVLGTAAYEQYFGPGTRLTVT.

The rearrangement joins TRBV7-3 to TRBJ2-7; D may be TRBD1 (5 bases). The germline V gene encodes CDR1 SGHTA and CDR2 FQGTGA. The V and J ends lost 5 bases and 3 bases respectively, with 14 bases between them. CDR3 size: 14 residues. The CDR3 region has the DNA TGTGCCAGCAGCCCCGGACATTCGAACTACGAGCAGTACTTC. It is translated as CASSPGHSNYEQYF.

The chain uses TRBV20-1 and TRBJ2-5, with D perhaps given as TRBD1 or TRBD2 (5 bases each). The germline V gene encodes CDR1 DFQATT and CDR2 SNEGSKA (reference sequence). The CDR3 has 15 amino acids. V was shortened by 0 bases and J by 11 bases, with 22 bases between the two germline ends. Written as DNA, the CDR3 is TGCAGTGCTAGAGATCGGGGCAGGGCGCTTAATGAGCAGTACTTC. Protein: CSARDRGRALNEQYF.

Here the CDR3 DNA reads TGCAGTGCTAGGGTTGACGGGCTAGGGTCCTACGAGCAGTACGTC. This translates into CSARVDGLGSYEQYV. The V and J genes are TRBV20-1 and TRBJ2-7, with unresolved D. Germline V gives CDR1 DFQATT, CDR2 SNEGSKA (reference sequence). Trimming took off 3 bases at V and 1 base at J, with 16 bases between the two ends. CDR3 length equals 15 residues.

The rearrangement links TRBV5-6 to TRBJ2-7; possible D gene TRBD2, 6 bases. With 4 bases removed from V and 7 bases from J, the gap between germline ends came to 27 bases. The CDR3 is made up of 17 amino acids. Looked up from germline, CDR1 is SGHDT and CDR2 is YYEEEE. The CDR3 is CASSKRGGNRGTDEQYF. The CDR3 DNA reads as TGTGCCAGCAGCAAAAGGGGCGGGAATAGGGGTACTGATGAGCAGTACTTC.

This clonotype has a handful of counts. The chain recombines TRBV11-2 with TRBJ1-5, with unresolved D. This CDR3 contains 15 residues. Trimming shortened V by 5 bases and J by 6 bases, and 17 bases separated the two germline ends. The germline gives CDR1 SGHAT, CDR2 FQNNGV. In nucleotides, the CDR3 is TGTGCCAGCAGCCCATCTCGGGTTAAGGCTCAGCCCCAGCATTTT. Translating gives CASSPSRVKAQPQHF. Full variable domain (outside the CDR3, taken from reference TRBV11-2 and TRBJ1-5): EAGVAQSPRYKIIEKRQSVAFWCNPISGHATLYWYQQILGQGPKLLIQFQNNGVVDDSQLPKDRFSAERLKGVDSTLKIQPAKLEDSAVYLCASSPSRVKAQPQHFGDGTRLSIL.

The V gene is TRBV6-5, the J gene TRBJ2-5; tentatively, D is TRBD1 (6 bases). Trimming removed 6 bases from V and 4 bases from J, with 15 bases in between. The CDR3 is 14 residues long. Germline CDR1 and CDR2: MNHEY and SVGAGI. In DNA form, the CDR3 reads TGTGCCAGCAGCAAGAGGACGACAGGAGAGACCCAGTACTTC. This gives the protein CASSKRTTGETQYF.

In its sample, this clonotype was seen a few times. V gene TRBV2 combines with J gene TRBJ1-4; TRBD1 is a possible D gene (5 bases). There are 18 residues in the CDR3. The V end was cut by 6 bases, the J end by 4 bases, with 24 bases between. Per germline, CDR1 SNHLY and CDR2 FYNNEI. The DNA for the CDR3 is TGTGCCAGCAGCTGGGGCGTTATTTCGGGGGGTATTAATGAAAAACTGTTTTTT. It yields the protein CASSWGVISGGINEKLFF.

This chain connects TRBV14 to TRBJ1-1; D unclear. CDR3 length: 15 residues. CDR1 and CDR2 (germline): SGHDN, FVKESK. With 4 bases removed from V and 5 bases from J, the gap between germline ends came to 17 bases. As DNA, the CDR3 is TGTGCCAGCAGCCGCGCGTCGCAGTTCGGTACTGAAGCTTTCTTT. It specifies CASSRASQFGTEAFF. The variable domain in full, completed from reference TRBV14 and TRBJ1-1, reads EAGVTQFPSHSVIEKGQTVTLRCDPISGHDNLYWYRRVMGKEIKFLLHFVKESKQDESGMPNNRFLAERTGGTYSTLKVQPAELEDSGVYFCASSRASQFGTEAFFGQGTRLTVV.

Details on this clonotype: A read error is possible here, since a much larger clone lies one base away. V and J are TRBV6-1 and TRBJ1-5, with 9 positions matching TRBD1. The CDR3 loop spans 18 amino acids. The trim removed 6 bases at V and 0 bases at J, leaving 12 bases unmatched. Germline V gene data show CDR1 as MNHNS and CDR2 as SASEGT. The CDR3 is CASRNSQGAVHSNQPQHF. The DNA of the CDR3 is TGTGCCAGCAGAAATTCACAGGGGGCAGTGCATAGCAATCAGCCCCAGCATTTT.

The chain links TRBV28 to TRBJ1-4; D possibly corresponds to TRBD1 (6 bases). The CDR3 has 19 amino acids. V was pared by 2 bases and J by 3 bases, with 22 bases between. Germline lookup yields CDR1 MDHEN and CDR2 SYDVKM. This CDR3 is CASSLILPQTGTANEKLFF. The CDR3 DNA reads TGTGCCAGCAGTTTAATTCTCCCCCAAACAGGGACGGCTAATGAAAAACTGTTTTTT.

Many counts were recorded for this clonotype. This chain links TRBV3-1 with TRBJ2-5; 10 bases are a match to TRBD1. CDR3 length: 12 residues. CDR1 and CDR2 from the germline V gene are LGHDT and YNNKEL (reference sequence). The ends lost 10 bases at V and 4 bases at J; junction bases unmatched: 3. The DNA for the CDR3 is TGTGCCACCAGGACAGGGGGAGAGACCCAGTACTTC. Protein product: CATRTGGETQYF.

This clonotype was observed many times. The V call is TRBV15, the J call TRBJ2-1, with D possibly TRBD2 on 6 matching bases. The ends were cut back, 0 bases at V and 5 bases at J, with 20 bases in the middle. The CDR3 totals 18 residues. Looked up from germline, CDR1 is LNHNV and CDR2 is YYDKDF (reference sequence). CDR3 region: CATSRDPMGGSTDNEQFF. The CDR3 DNA is TGTGCCACCAGCAGAGACCCAATGGGGGGATCAACCGACAATGAGCAGTTCTTC.

This rearrangement joins TRBV20-1 to TRBJ1-1; TRBD1 is a possible D gene (6 bases). The germline V gene encodes CDR1 DFQATT and CDR2 SNEGSKA (reference sequence). CDR3 length equals 15 residues. The germline V and J ends were trimmed by 3 bases and 3 bases, with 17 bases remaining between them. In DNA, the CDR3 is TGCAGTGCTAGTGATGGGGGCGGTGAGGACACTGAAGCTTTCTTT. Amino acid sequence: CSASDGGGEDTEAFF.

In its sample, this clonotype was seen many times. V gene TRBV2 combines with J gene TRBJ2-1; tentatively, D is TRBD1 or TRBD2 (5 bases each). V gave up 5 bases and J gave up 3 bases, with 14 bases separating them. CDR3 length equals 15 residues. CDR1 and CDR2 from the germline V gene are SNHLY and FYNNEI. The CDR3: CASSTTGTVYNEQFF. The CDR3 nucleotides are TGTGCCAGCAGTACAACCGGGACGGTCTACAATGAGCAGTTCTTC.

This clonotype was counted many times. The V and J genes are TRBV6-5 and TRBJ2-1; tentatively, D is TRBD1 (5 bases). The ends were cut back, 8 bases at V and 9 bases at J, with 17 bases in the middle. This CDR3 has 13 amino acids. Germline values: CDR1 MNHEY, CDR2 SVGAGI. CDR3 protein: CASEEGAGGEQFF. For the CDR3, the DNA is TGTGCCAGCGAAGAAGGGGCTGGTGGTGAGCAGTTCTTC.

This clonotype has at least ten counts. The rearrangement uses TRBV27 and TRBJ2-6, with D perhaps matching TRBD1 or TRBD2 (5 bases each). Germline CDR1 reads MNHEY; CDR2 reads SMNVEV (reference sequence). The CDR3 is 19 residues long. V lost 3 bases, J lost 0 bases, and 18 bases lay in between. Here the CDR3 reads CASSLQTGAAYSGANVLTF. CDR3 in DNA: TGTGCCAGCAGTTTGCAAACCGGGGCGGCCTACTCTGGGGCCAACGTCCTGACTTTC.